This T cell receptor beta chain was found in a study of early T cells in non-severe SARS-CoV-2 infection. This clonotype was counted a few times. TCRdb re-analysed the 5' RACE reads in MiXCR, keeping a single row per CDR3 protein. The sample records some 96,000 distinct CDR3 sequences, over 10% being singletons. The germline V gene encodes CDR1 SQVTM and CDR2 ANQGSEA. With 5 bases clipped from V and 7 bases from J, the junction kept 5 bases outside the gene matches. This CDR3 contains 13 residues. This sequence was found in an adult who was a healthcare worker with PCR-confirmed SARS-CoV-2 infection or an uninfected control (not recorded which). Sequencing input: whole blood. This chain uses TRBV29-1 with TRBJ2-2, with 9 bases that match TRBD2. This CDR3 reads CSVSGGFDGELFF. CDR3 DNA sequence: TGCAGCGTTAGCGGGGGGTTCGACGGGGAGCTGTTTTTT.